The following is a TCR beta chain sequence with its context. Its antigen target is currently unknown. Base-call qualities are not available, and no considerably larger clone is one nucleotide away. The sample's time point label is to be understood as: roughly 25 months on ibrutinib. For TCR beta library preparation, roughly 2.1 micrograms of genomic DNA were isolated from cryopreserved PBMCs. High-throughput TCR beta sequencing was performed on longitudinal blood samples from CLL patients receiving ibrutinib monotherapy. Patients were enrolled in a phase 2 open-label single-center ibrutinib monotherapy trial. This record comes from a study of cytotoxic CD8 clonotypes in ibrutinib-treated CLL (dated by TCRdb to the early 2020s). Broadly, across the study: The cohort included around 15 treatment-naive and eleven to twelve relapsed/refractory patients; 17 were IGHV unmutated. Partial responses were observed in around 25 patients and complete responses in 2; after a median follow-up of 68 months, remission was maintained in approximately 15 patients and progression was observed in some 12. The response samples were drawn at a median of roughly eleven months into treatment, with a range of about 6 to 40 months. Samples averaged roughly 260,000 productive templates and about 94,000 productive rearrangements. Longitudinal samples were available for about 30% of the 86 trial participants. Cryopreserved peripheral blood mononuclear cells were obtained prior to treatment, at the time of response, and at either disease progression or sustained remission. Every remission and progressive disease sample was obtained while ibrutinib was still being received by the patients.

The goal of deep resolution MiSeq sequencing was a depth between 1 in 1 million and 1 in 200,000 T cells, and coverage averaged 10x per clonotype. The immunoSEQ hsTCRB Kit was used to generate TCR beta libraries. The paper's processing steps were these. The data were analyzed with ImmunoSEQ Analyzer and ImmunoSEQ Data Assistant, and V, D and J gene assignments followed IMGT definitions. Clonality, which ranges from 0 to 1, was calculated as one minus the normalized Shannon entropy of productive rearrangement frequencies. Only overrepresented clonotypes making up at least 0.05% of each patient's repertoire were included in the public clonotype analysis. Repertoires from roughly 13 age-matched healthy donors in immuneACCESS were used as clonality controls. TCRdb holds this immuneACCESS table with in-frame rearrangements only. Some clones are missing; in checked studies, unresolved V genes explain under half, and the rest has no known cause. V and J calls and clone size come straight from that table; D and trimming were deduced from the DNA. Across this sample there are around 140,000 clones, with approximately 83% seen only once. Clones ranked in the top ten supply roughly 2% of the sample.

Overall results and qualifications from the work: Baseline clonality exceeded that of age-matched healthy donors and correlated strongly with circulating CD8+ T-cell counts. An increase in clonality was observed at ibrutinib response, with clonality remaining stable during sustained remission and falling back toward baseline at progression. Public clonotypes were found to be uncommon and were observed to contract or remain stable during treatment; the increase in clonality was shown to reflect expansion of private clonotypes at ibrutinib response. Sustained-remission and progressing patients did not have matched sampling times, and lymph node repertoires were not examined.

V is cut by 0 bases and J by 1 base, and the space between the germline ends is 7 bases. CDR3 length: 16 amino acids, cysteine to phenylalanine. The DNA shown is the 48-base CDR3, in frame from base 1. In the germline V gene (reference sequence), CDR1 corresponds to MNHNY and CDR2 to SVGAGI. This clonotype originated in a human donor with chronic lymphocytic leukemia. The receptor chain draws on TRBV6-6 and TRBJ2-6; no D gene can be assigned with confidence. This material consisted of PBMCs, taken after 24 months of ibrutinib treatment. The sequenced DNA: TGTGCCAGCAGTTACTCCCCGTATTCTGGGGCCAACGTCCTGACTTTC. It specifies CASSYSPYSGANVLTF.